These 27 T cell receptor beta chains came from one sample sequenced in a study of post-analysis software for immune sequencing data. These receptors' antigens are unknown. The study, taken as a whole, reports: About five TRBV segments were more frequent in patients than controls; TRBV5-6, TRBV5-1 and TRBV20-1 belonged to this group.

Unique molecular identifiers tagged the TCR beta cDNA libraries. TCRdb itself ran the PCR reads through MiXCR, one entry per CDR3 protein. Among 350,000 to 500,000 distinct CDR3 sequences listed, 39% were seen once. Material for sequencing was blood. All receptors derive from a girl aged 2-10 years with multiple sclerosis.

The chain links TRBV19 to TRBJ2-1; TRBD2 agrees at 7 bases. V gave up 7 bases and J gave up 2 bases; unmatched junction bases: 8. CDR1 and CDR2 (germline): LNHDA, SQIVND (reference sequence). CDR3 length equals 15 residues. The CDR3 is CASNPTSWAYNEQFF. For the CDR3, the DNA is TGTGCCAGTAATCCGACTAGCTGGGCCTACAATGAGCAGTTCTTC.

V is TRBV2 and J is TRBJ2-3; a weak D match, TRBD2 (5 bases). Germline lookup yields CDR1 SNHLY and CDR2 FYNNEI. Deletions cut 5 bases from V and 0 bases from J, with 9 bases between. The length of the CDR3 is 14 residues. The CDR3 here is CASSSGFSTDTQYF. CDR3 DNA sequence: TGTGCCAGCAGTTCGGGGTTCAGCACAGATACGCAGTATTTT.

The V and J genes are TRBV4-2 and TRBJ2-3, with D tentatively TRBD1 or TRBD2 (7 bases each). This CDR3 has 18 residues. The germline CDR1 and CDR2 sequences are LGHNA and YNFKEQ. V dropped 4 bases and J dropped 0 bases, with 20 bases sitting between them. The CDR3 DNA reads as TGTGCCAGCAGCCCCCTCCAGGGGGGGGGTACTAGCACAGATACGCAGTATTTT. Encoded protein: CASSPLQGGGTSTDTQYF.

V gene TRBV27 combines with J gene TRBJ2-1; D is ambiguous. The V gene's germline CDR1 is MNHEY and CDR2 SMNVEV (reference sequence). Trimming removed 6 bases from V and 8 bases from J, with 17 bases in between. The CDR3 is 14 residues long. Written as DNA, the CDR3 is TGTGCCAGCAGCAGGCAGGAGTTGCGACATGAGCAGTTCTTC. This translates into CASSRQELRHEQFF.

The chain is built from TRBV14 and TRBJ2-3; D unclear. Trimming removed 3 bases at V and 0 bases at J, with 13 bases between. The CDR3 sequence is 16 residues long. Germline loops: CDR1 SGHDN, CDR2 FVKESK. This CDR3 is CASSHSTEPSTDTQYF. For the CDR3, the DNA is TGTGCCAGCAGCCATAGTACGGAGCCTAGCACAGATACGCAGTATTTT.

V usage is TRBV5-1 and J usage is TRBJ1-5; 7 nucleotides agree with TRBD1. Germline CDR1 reads SGHRS; CDR2 reads YFSETQ. After removal of 4 bases from V and 2 bases from J, the junction contained 6 bases not matched to a gene. The CDR3 runs 15 residues. CDR3: CASSPGQDRNQPQHF. CDR3 coding DNA: TGCGCCAGCAGCCCTGGACAGGATCGCAATCAGCCCCAGCATTTT.

The chain is built from TRBV6-1 and TRBJ2-1; 8 bases are a match to TRBD1. The germline gives CDR1 MNHNS, CDR2 SASEGT. V dropped 2 bases and J dropped 5; count of bases not matched to a gene: 8. The CDR3 is 16 amino acids. The CDR3 region has the DNA TGTGCCAGCAGTGAAATGAGGCAGGGGGCCAACAATGAGCAGTTCTTC. It yields the protein CASSEMRQGANNEQFF.

The chain carries TRBV5-1 and TRBJ1-2, with D possibly matching TRBD1 (5 bases). The germline V gene encodes CDR1 SGHRS and CDR2 YFSETQ. Trimming took 0 bases from V and 4 from J, leaving 13 bases between them. There are 15 residues in the CDR3. CDR3 in amino acids: CASSLEGTLGYGYTF. The CDR3, as DNA: TGCGCCAGCAGCTTGGAAGGGACCCTTGGCTATGGCTACACCTTC.

The chain joins TRBV28 to TRBJ2-4; a possible D gene is TRBD1 (5 bases). V dropped 6 bases and J dropped 0 bases, with 15 bases sitting between them. This CDR3 spans 16 amino acids. Germline V gene data show CDR1 as MDHEN and CDR2 as SYDVKM. This CDR3 reads CASSITGPLAKNIQYF. In DNA form, the CDR3 reads TGTGCCAGCAGCATAACAGGTCCTCTAGCCAAAAACATTCAGTACTTC.

The table lists this clonotype with a few counts. This sequence joins TRBV4-3 and TRBJ2-6; no definite D call. V was shortened by 2 bases and J by 0 bases, with 5 bases between the two germline ends. The germline V gene encodes CDR1 LGHNA and CDR2 YSLEER. CDR3 length: 15 amino acids. For the CDR3, the DNA is TGCGCCAGCAGCCAACCTCCCTCTGGGGCCAACGTCCTGACTTTC. Translated: CASSQPPSGANVLTF.

This chain joins TRBV5-1 and TRBJ2-3, with no clear D. The V end lost 4 bases, the J end lost 3 bases, and 15 bases lay between the germline ends. CDR1 SGHRS and CDR2 YFSETQ come from the germline V gene. The CDR3 totals 15 residues. CDR3 DNA sequence: TGCGCCAGCAGCCCCCTCCTAAGCCTGACAGATACGCAGTATTTT. It is translated as CASSPLLSLTDTQYF.

This clonotype was found a few times. This chain connects TRBV19 to TRBJ2-7, with D unclear. The V end was cut by 6 bases, the J end by 2 bases, with 11 bases between. The length of the CDR3 is 13 residues. Germline V gives CDR1 LNHDA, CDR2 SQIVND (reference sequence). The CDR3, as DNA: TGTGCCAGTAGCTCGCCACCGCCCTACGAGCAGTACTTC. As protein: CASSSPPPYEQYF.

The gene calls are TRBV5-1 and TRBJ2-7; no firm D call. CDR3 length equals 15 residues. Germline-derived CDR1 and CDR2 are SGHRS and YFSETQ. V was pared by 0 bases and J by 0 bases, with 10 bases between. The CDR3, as DNA: TGCGCCAGCAGCTTGGGTGAGGCTAGCTCCTACGAGCAGTACTTC. This encodes CASSLGEASSYEQYF.

This clonotype was detected a few times. The chain couples TRBV9 to TRBJ2-1; 10 bases fit TRBD1. The CDR3 is made up of 16 amino acids. Germline values: CDR1 SGDLS, CDR2 YYNGEE. The ends lost 4 bases at V and 7 bases at J; junction bases unmatched: 11. The CDR3, as DNA: TGTGCCAGCAGCCACAACGAGGGACAGGGGTTGAATGAGCAGTTCTTC. This gives the protein CASSHNEGQGLNEQFF.

The chain is built from TRBV7-2 and TRBJ2-5; TRBD2 agrees at 7 bases. CDR1 is SGHTA and CDR2 is FQGNSA in the germline V gene. This CDR3 has 16 amino acids. V lost 8 bases, J lost 1 base, and 13 bases stayed unmatched. CDR3 sequence (DNA): TGTGCCAGCGCGGTTGAGAAGCGGGATATCCAAGAGACCCAGTACTTC. Residues: CASAVEKRDIQETQYF.

This clonotype was counted once. At one of its ends the junction is not consistent with the germline gene, which may arise from a read error. V usage is TRBV20-1 and J usage is TRBJ2-7; D is possibly TRBD1 (7 bases). Germline V CDR1 and CDR2: DFQATT, SNEGSKA (reference sequence). The CDR3 sequence is 17 residues long. DNA of the CDR3: TGCAGTACTAGAGGCCCCCAGGGGGGCCAGAGCTCCTACGAGCAGTACTTC. Its translation is CSTRGPQGGQSSYEQYF.

V is TRBV29-1 and J is TRBJ2-1; 7 bases are a match to TRBD2. This CDR3 is 14 amino acids long. Germline CDR1 is SQVTM and CDR2 is ANQGSEA. Trimming removed 8 bases from V and 8 bases from J; junction bases left unmatched: 15. CDR3 region: CSPFRGEGIHEQFF. DNA of the CDR3: TGCAGCCCATTTCGGGGGGAGGGGATACATGAGCAGTTCTTC.

This clonotype was observed a handful of times. This chain connects TRBV3-1 to TRBJ1-6; D call uncertain. Germline lookup yields CDR1 LGHDT and CDR2 YNNKEL (reference sequence). The CDR3 has 14 amino acids. Trimming pared 2 bases from V and 7 bases from J, leaving 9 bases between. CDR3 loop: CASSQQDWNSPLHF. The CDR3 bases are TGTGCCAGCAGCCAACAGGACTGGAATTCACCCCTCCACTTT.

The chain carries TRBV9 and TRBJ2-3; D ambiguous. The germline gives CDR1 SGDLS, CDR2 YYNGEE. Trimming cost V 0 bases and J 6 bases, with 5 bases left between them. The CDR3 contains 12 residues. The CDR3 sequence: CASSVELDTQYF. CDR3 sequence (DNA): TGTGCCAGCAGCGTAGAATTGGATACGCAGTATTTT.

The rearrangement joins TRBV20-1 to TRBJ2-1; 9 bases are shared with TRBD1. V dropped 1 base and J dropped 12; count of bases not matched to a gene: 28. The CDR3 covers 20 residues. Germline values: CDR1 DFQATT, CDR2 SNEGSKA (reference sequence). CDR3 DNA: TGCAGTGCTAGAGTACTTCCGGGACAGGGAAGCCTTTTCGGCATCAGGGGGCAGTTCTTC. It yields the protein CSARVLPGQGSLFGIRGQFF.

This clonotype showed up just once. V gene TRBV29-1 combines with J gene TRBJ2-7; D is possibly TRBD2 (5 bases). Germline V gives CDR1 SQVTM, CDR2 ANQGSEA. V was clipped by 4 bases and J by 5 bases, with 18 bases between them. The CDR3 sequence is 14 residues long. CDR3 loop: CSVAKRLRGDEQYF. In DNA form, the CDR3 reads TGCAGCGTTGCTAAGCGGTTGAGAGGCGACGAGCAGTACTTC.

The chain employs TRBV6-6 and TRBJ1-5; D is unclear. Germline assignment: CDR1 MNHNY and CDR2 SVGAGI (reference sequence). This CDR3 region has 14 residues. Trimming cost V 2 bases and J 9 bases, with 14 bases left between them. In DNA form, the CDR3 reads TGTGCCAGCAGTTACCGGGCCTTCGAAGGGCCCCAGCATTTT. The encoded protein is CASSYRAFEGPQHF.

There are a few counts of this clonotype. The chain recombines TRBV2 with TRBJ2-3, with D tentatively TRBD2 (6 bases). The V gene's germline CDR1 is SNHLY and CDR2 FYNNEI. The CDR3 spans 13 residues. Trimming cost V 10 bases and J 4 bases, with 15 bases left between them. The CDR3 loop is CATRGEVADTQYF. The CDR3, as DNA: TGTGCCACGCGAGGGGAGGTAGCAGATACGCAGTATTTT.

This chain connects TRBV13 to TRBJ1-5; D remains unclear. The CDR3 sequence is 12 residues long. V lost 5 bases, J lost 5 bases, and 7 bases lay in between. Germline values: CDR1 PRHDT, CDR2 FYEKMQ (reference sequence). CDR3 in DNA: TGTGCCAGCAGCCATGGGGATCAGCCCCAGCATTTT. Amino acids: CASSHGDQPQHF.

A word on this clonotype: An end of the junction does not agree with germline; a read error may underlie this. The gene calls are TRBV15 and TRBJ2-1; D possibly corresponds to TRBD1 (6 bases). Germline CDR1 is LNHNV and CDR2 is YYDKDF (reference sequence). The CDR3 is 11 residues long. The CDR3 DNA sequence: TGTGCCGCCAGGGGCCTGGGAGAGCAGTTCTTC. Translation: CAARGLGEQFF.

This clonotype was detected a few times. V is TRBV4-3 and J is TRBJ2-3, with 13 bases matching TRBD2. Germline V gene sequence: CDR1 LGHNA, CDR2 YSLEER. The CDR3 covers 18 residues. Trimming cost V 5 bases and J 3 bases; bases outside gene matches: 11. DNA for the CDR3: TGCGCCAGCAGCTTTTCGGGACTAGCGGGAAGGGCTACAGATACGCAGTATTTT. Its protein is CASSFSGLAGRATDTQYF.

This sequence joins TRBV5-1 and TRBJ1-2; TRBD1 might be the D (6 bases). This CDR3 has 15 residues. The germline V gene encodes CDR1 SGHRS and CDR2 YFSETQ. Trimming took 4 bases from V and 8 from J, leaving 21 bases between them. CDR3: CASSATRDNFRGYTF. Here the CDR3 DNA reads TGCGCCAGCAGCGCCACTCGGGACAACTTTCGCGGCTACACCTTC.